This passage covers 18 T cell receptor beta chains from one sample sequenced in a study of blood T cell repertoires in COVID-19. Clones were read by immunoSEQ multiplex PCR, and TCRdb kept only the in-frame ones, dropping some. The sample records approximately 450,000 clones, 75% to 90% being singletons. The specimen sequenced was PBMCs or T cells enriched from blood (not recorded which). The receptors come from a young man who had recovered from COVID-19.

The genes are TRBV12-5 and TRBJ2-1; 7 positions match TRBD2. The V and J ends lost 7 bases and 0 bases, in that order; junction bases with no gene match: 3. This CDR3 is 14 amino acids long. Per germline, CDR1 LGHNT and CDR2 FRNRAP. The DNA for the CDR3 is TGTGCTAGTGCGCGGGGGAGCTCCTACAATGAGCAGTTCTTC. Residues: CASARGSSYNEQFF.

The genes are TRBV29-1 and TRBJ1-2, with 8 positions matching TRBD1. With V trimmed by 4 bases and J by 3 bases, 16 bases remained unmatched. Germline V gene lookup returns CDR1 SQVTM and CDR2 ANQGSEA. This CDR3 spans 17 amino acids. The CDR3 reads CSVAARGTGSRYYGYTF. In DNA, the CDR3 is TGCAGCGTTGCTGCCCGGGGGACAGGATCGCGGTACTATGGCTACACCTTC.

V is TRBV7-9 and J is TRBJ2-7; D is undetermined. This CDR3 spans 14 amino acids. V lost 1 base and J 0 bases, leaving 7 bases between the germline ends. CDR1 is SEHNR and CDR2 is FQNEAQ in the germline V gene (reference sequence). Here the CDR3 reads CASSLDKSSYEQYF. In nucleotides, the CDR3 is TGTGCCAGCAGCTTAGATAAGAGCTCCTACGAGCAGTACTTC.

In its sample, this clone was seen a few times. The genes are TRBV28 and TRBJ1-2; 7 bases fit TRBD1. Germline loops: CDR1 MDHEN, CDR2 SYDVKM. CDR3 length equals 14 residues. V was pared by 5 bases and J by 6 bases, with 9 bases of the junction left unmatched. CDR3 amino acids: CASSEAAGTDGYTF. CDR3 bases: TGTGCCAGCAGTGAAGCCGCAGGGACAGATGGCTACACCTTC.

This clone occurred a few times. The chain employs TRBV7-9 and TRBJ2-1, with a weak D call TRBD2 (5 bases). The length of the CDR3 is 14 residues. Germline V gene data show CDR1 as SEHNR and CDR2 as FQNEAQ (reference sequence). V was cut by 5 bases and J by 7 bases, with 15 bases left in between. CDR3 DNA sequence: TGTGCCAGCAGCAGTGGGAGCCTGGGGAATGAGCAGTTCTTC. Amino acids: CASSSGSLGNEQFF.

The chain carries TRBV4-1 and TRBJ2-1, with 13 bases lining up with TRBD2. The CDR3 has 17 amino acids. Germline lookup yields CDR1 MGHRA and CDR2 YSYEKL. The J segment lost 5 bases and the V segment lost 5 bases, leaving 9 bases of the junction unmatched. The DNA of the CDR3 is TGCGCCAGCAGCACCTGGCGGACTAGCGGGAGAGACAATGAGCAGTTCTTC. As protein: CASSTWRTSGRDNEQFF.

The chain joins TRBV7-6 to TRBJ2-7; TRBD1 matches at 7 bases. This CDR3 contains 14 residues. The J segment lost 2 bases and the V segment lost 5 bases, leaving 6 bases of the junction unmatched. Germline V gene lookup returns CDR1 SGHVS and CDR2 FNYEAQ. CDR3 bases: TGTGCCAGCAGCCTTGGACAGGTAACCTACGAGCAGTACTTC. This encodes CASSLGQVTYEQYF.

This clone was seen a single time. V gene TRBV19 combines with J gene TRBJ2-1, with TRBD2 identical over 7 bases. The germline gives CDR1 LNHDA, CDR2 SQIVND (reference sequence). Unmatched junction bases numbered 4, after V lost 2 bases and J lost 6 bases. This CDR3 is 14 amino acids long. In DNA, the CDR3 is TGTGCCAGTAGTATACGGACTAGATTCAATGAGCAGTTCTTC. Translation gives CASSIRTRFNEQFF.

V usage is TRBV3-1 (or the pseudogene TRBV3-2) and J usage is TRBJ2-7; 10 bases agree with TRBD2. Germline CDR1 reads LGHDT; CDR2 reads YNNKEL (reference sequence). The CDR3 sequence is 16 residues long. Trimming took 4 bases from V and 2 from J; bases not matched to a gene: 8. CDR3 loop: CASSPTGTSVTYEQYF. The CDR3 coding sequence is TGTGCCAGCAGCCCCACCGGGACTAGCGTTACCTACGAGCAGTACTTC.

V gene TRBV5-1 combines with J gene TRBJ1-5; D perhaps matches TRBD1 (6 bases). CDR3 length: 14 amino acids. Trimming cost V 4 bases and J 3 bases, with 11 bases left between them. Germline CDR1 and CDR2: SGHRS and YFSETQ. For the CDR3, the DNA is TGCGCCAGCAGCGCCAGGGACATCAATCAGCCCCAGCATTTT. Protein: CASSARDINQPQHF.

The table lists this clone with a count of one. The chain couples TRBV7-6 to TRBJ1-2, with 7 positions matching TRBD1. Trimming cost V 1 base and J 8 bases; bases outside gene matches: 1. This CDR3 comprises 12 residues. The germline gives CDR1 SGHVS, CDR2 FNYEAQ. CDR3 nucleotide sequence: TGTGCCAGCAGCTTAGGGACAGGAGGCTACACCTTC. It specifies CASSLGTGGYTF.

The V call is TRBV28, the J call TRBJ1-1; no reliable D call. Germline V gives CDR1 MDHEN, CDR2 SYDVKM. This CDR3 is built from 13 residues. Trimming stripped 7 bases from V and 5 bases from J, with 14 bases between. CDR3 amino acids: CASNPGRGTEAFF. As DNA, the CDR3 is TGTGCCAGCAACCCAGGCCGGGGTACTGAAGCTTTCTTT.

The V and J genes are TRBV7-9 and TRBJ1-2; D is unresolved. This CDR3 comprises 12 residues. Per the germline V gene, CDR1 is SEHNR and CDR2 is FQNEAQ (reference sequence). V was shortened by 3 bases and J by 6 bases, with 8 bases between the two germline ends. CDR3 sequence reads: CASSFSDNGYTF. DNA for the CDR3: TGTGCCAGCAGCTTTAGTGACAATGGCTACACCTTC.

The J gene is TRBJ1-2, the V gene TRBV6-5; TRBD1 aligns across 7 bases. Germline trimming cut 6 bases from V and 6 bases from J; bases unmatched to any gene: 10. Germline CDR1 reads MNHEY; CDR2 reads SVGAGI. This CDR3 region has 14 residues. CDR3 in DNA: TGTGCCAGCAGAGCGACAGGGACACTAGATGGCTACACCTTC. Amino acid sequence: CASRATGTLDGYTF.

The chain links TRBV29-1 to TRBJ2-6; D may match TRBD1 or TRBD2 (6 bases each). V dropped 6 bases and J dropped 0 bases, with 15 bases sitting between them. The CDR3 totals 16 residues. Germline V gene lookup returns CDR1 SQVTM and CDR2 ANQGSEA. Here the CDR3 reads CSVEQGLSSGANVLTF. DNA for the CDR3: TGCAGCGTCGAACAGGGACTTAGCTCTGGGGCCAACGTCCTGACTTTC.

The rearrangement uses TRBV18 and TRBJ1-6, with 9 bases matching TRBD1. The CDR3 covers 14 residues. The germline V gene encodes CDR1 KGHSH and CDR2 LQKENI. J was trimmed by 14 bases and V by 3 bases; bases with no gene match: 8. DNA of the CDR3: TGTGCCAGCTCACCGGAGGGACAGGGATTCACCCTCCACTTT. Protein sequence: CASSPEGQGFTLHF.

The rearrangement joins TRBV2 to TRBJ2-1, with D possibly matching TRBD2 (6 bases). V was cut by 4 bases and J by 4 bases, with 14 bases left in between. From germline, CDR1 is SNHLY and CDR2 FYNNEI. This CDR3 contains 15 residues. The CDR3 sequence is CASSVRRDEYNEQFF. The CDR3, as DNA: TGTGCCAGCAGTGTTCGGCGGGACGAATACAATGAGCAGTTCTTC.

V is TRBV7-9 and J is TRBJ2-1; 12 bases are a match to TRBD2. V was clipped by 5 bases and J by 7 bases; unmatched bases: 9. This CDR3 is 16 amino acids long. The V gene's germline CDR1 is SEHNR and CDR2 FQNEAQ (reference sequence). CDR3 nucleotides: TGTGCCAGCAGCCCCCCGTCTAGCGGGAGGGGGAATGAGCAGTTCTTC. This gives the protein CASSPPSSGRGNEQFF.